Listed here are 6 T cell receptor beta chains from one sample, sequenced in a study of blood T cell repertoires in COVID-19. Clones were sequenced by immunoSEQ multiplex PCR, and TCRdb holds only the in-frame ones, with some missing. Of about 440,000 clones in the sample, around 89% are singletons; the top ten hold around 4.5%. The sample comprised peripheral blood. Receptors were obtained from a woman in her 30s with acute or convalescent COVID-19.

The rearrangement uses TRBV18 and TRBJ2-1, with D unclear. Trimming pared 3 bases from V and 10 bases from J, leaving 16 bases between. This CDR3 contains 14 residues. Germline CDR1 reads KGHSH; CDR2 reads LQKENI. In DNA, the CDR3 is TGTGCCAGCTCACCCCCCGTTCAGTCAGGCGAGCAGTTCTTC. Translating it yields CASSPPVQSGEQFF.

This clone has just one count. The CDR3 here is CASSFTRGSGERDTQYF. Here the CDR3 DNA reads TGTGCCAGCAGTTTTACACGGGGTAGCGGGGAACGAGATACGCAGTATTTT. The chain employs TRBV28 and TRBJ2-3; TRBD2 matches 8 bases. This CDR3 is 17 amino acids long. J gave up 5 bases and V 3 bases, and 13 bases lay outside the gene matches. Germline CDR1 is MDHEN and CDR2 is SYDVKM.

This clone was detected only once. The V and J genes are TRBV7-8 and TRBJ2-7; maybe TRBD2 (5 bases). Looked up from germline, CDR1 is SGHVS and CDR2 is FQNEAQ. Trimming took off 3 bases at V and 6 bases at J, with 9 bases between the two ends. This CDR3 contains 12 residues. The CDR3 coding sequence is TGTGCCAGCAGCTTGTCTAGCACCGAGCAGTACTTC. Encoded protein: CASSLSSTEQYF.

The chain combines TRBV6-5 with TRBJ2-2; 10 nucleotides match TRBD1. V lost 4 bases and J lost 8; bases outside the gene matches: 7. From germline, CDR1 is MNHEY and CDR2 SVGAGI. The CDR3 extends over 15 amino acids. This CDR3 reads CASSLDRGQSGELFF. CDR3 coding DNA: TGTGCCAGCAGTTTAGACAGGGGGCAGTCTGGGGAGCTGTTTTTT.

This rearrangement joins TRBV2 to TRBJ2-7; possible D gene TRBD1, 7 bases. This CDR3 spans 15 amino acids. V was shortened by 1 base and J by 3 bases, with 13 bases between the two germline ends. CDR1 SNHLY and CDR2 FYNNEI come from the germline V gene. CDR3 DNA sequence: TGTGCCAGCAGTGAAGGGGCGGGACAGAACTACGAGCAGTACTTC. Encoded protein: CASSEGAGQNYEQYF.

The V and J genes are TRBV6-9 and TRBJ2-1, with D perhaps TRBD2 (5 bases). CDR1 and CDR2 from the germline V gene are MNHGY and SVAAGI. V lost 6 bases and J 9 bases, leaving 15 bases between the germline ends. CDR3 length: 13 residues. The chain's CDR3 is CASSYTGSSEQFF. In DNA form, the CDR3 reads TGTGCCAGCAGCTATACGGGGAGTTCTGAGCAGTTCTTC.